This T cell receptor (beta chain) was recovered during a study of regulatory T cells in long-lasting Graves disease. Study context: Treatment with antithyroid drugs for over 5 years, together with positive TSH receptor antibodies, meant persistent Graves' disease.

Germline CDR1 is SGDLS and CDR2 is YYNGEE. This CDR3 has 11 amino acids. Trimming stripped 9 bases from V and 2 bases from J, with 9 bases between. Sequencing libraries for TCR beta were prepared with iRepertoire HTBI primers and Arm-PCR of CDR3 regions. Via MiXCR, TCRdb re-called the multiplex PCR reads, giving one row per CDR3 protein. In the table there are about 660,000 distinct CDR3 sequences, around 30% of which are singletons. This sample's time point: persistent/refractory GD, antithyroid drugs over 5 years with positive TRAb. PBMC-extracted RNA yielded the TCR library. This clonotype appeared a single time.

Sequenced material: peripheral blood mononuclear cells (PBMCs), taken when the disease was refractory, from a patient treated with antithyroid drugs. The receptor was derived from a female donor with Graves disease. The V call is TRBV9, the J call TRBJ2-7; D unresolved. The CDR3 sequence is CATPGPYEQYF. CDR3 coding DNA: TGTGCCACCCCGGGTCCCTACGAGCAGTACTTC.